This T cell receptor beta chain was sequenced for a study of CXCR4 blockade with PD-1 therapy in pancreatic cancer (dated by TCRdb to between 2017 and 2020). A note on the overall study: The study analyzed resected pancreatic ductal adenocarcinoma using both multiplex immunohistochemistry and TCRbeta immunosequencing, alongside ex vivo slice culture that tested PD-1 and CXCR4 blockade. To assess intratumoral heterogeneity, two geographically distinct regions from each of roughly six tumors were TCR-sequenced.

The archived tumor blocks were obtained from patients to whom no neoadjuvant therapy had been administered before resection. For the preserved-tissue arm, the study drew on 30 surgical resection samples taken from roughly 23 pancreatic ductal adenocarcinoma patients who had not been treated previously. For the resection arm, ten 5-micron curls of FFPE tumor adjacent to the multiplex immunohistochemistry slide were used for DNA extraction. For CDR1 and CDR2, the germline V gene (reference sequence) lists LNHDA and SQIVND. CDR3 length: 14 amino acids, cysteine to phenylalanine. The sequence is cut down to CDR3 DNA, 42 bases in frame from base 1. The V and J ends are trimmed by 3 bases and 0 bases, leaving 6 bases between them. Study-level results and caveats: Although tumors showed clonal expansion, with a mean productive clonality of 0.14 compared with roughly 0.048 in healthy blood, clonality was not correlated with survival. A strong correlation was found between the frequency of an amino acid clone and the number of distinct nucleotide rearrangements encoding that clone, which suggests convergent selection driven by common tumor antigens. Only TCRbeta chains were sequenced, so true antigen-specificity overlap of convergent dominant clones remained unconfirmed pending paired alpha-beta single-cell sequencing.

The immunoSEQ Assay at Adaptive Biotechnologies was used to immunosequence TCRbeta CDR3 regions from the extracted DNA. The source study handled its data this way. To quantify the absolute abundance of each unique TCRbeta CDR3, sequences were collapsed and filtered. Clonality was calculated as 1 minus Pielou's evenness, using only productive in-frame rearrangements. Regional overlap was measured by following the top 100 nucleotide rearrangements across paired samples, and the Morisita index was used to compare paired samples with unrelated samples. Convergence of nucleotide rearrangements onto identical amino acid sequences was assessed with the immunoSEQ Rearrangement Details tool. TCRdb provides this immuneACCESS table in a form limited to in-frame rearrangements. Some clones are lacking; in checked studies, under half of them reflect an unresolved V gene, and why the rest are absent is not known. V, J and clone size were drawn from that table, and D and trimming were deduced from the DNA. The sample data list roughly 18,000 clones, and around three quarters of these were observed just once. The ten largest make up 4.5% to 7.5% of the sample.

This clone showed up just a few times. Its recognized antigen is unknown. No per-base quality is available; no much larger clone lies one base away. Within the sample, other DNA sequences also encode this same CDR3. The sequenced sample consisted of tumor tissue. This clonotype originated in a human donor with pancreatic ductal adenocarcinoma. The chain is made from TRBV19 and TRBJ1-5; TRBD1 could be the D gene, as 5 bases match. The DNA is as follows: TGTGCCAGTAGTATCAGGGATAGCAATCAGCCCCAGCATTTT. This sequence encodes CASSIRDSNQPQHF.